A single sample gave rise to the 4 T cell receptor beta chains below, sequenced in a study of blood T cells in healthy people across ages. Primed by a sample-barcoded 5' primer and a J-beta primer mix, a second PCR proceeded for roughly 7 to 11 cycles. MiXCR, applied by TCRdb to the 5' RACE reads, yields one record per CDR3 protein. Of about 770,000 distinct CDR3 sequences in the sample, 40% to 50% are singletons; the top ten hold nearly 20%. Input material: blood. All receptors come from a man in his sixties in good health.

The CDR3 nucleotides read TGTGCCAGCAGCGTAGGTGGAGGACTGAACACCGGGGAGCTGTTTTTT. This gives the protein CASSVGGGLNTGELFF. This chain connects TRBV9 to TRBJ2-2; D perhaps matches TRBD2 (5 bases). Germline V gene data show CDR1 as SGDLS and CDR2 as YYNGEE. This CDR3 region has 16 residues. V was clipped by 0 bases and J by 1 base, with 10 bases between them.

This clonotype was seen just once. The genes are TRBV4-1 and TRBJ1-2; the D gene is possibly TRBD1 (5 bases). This CDR3 region has 11 residues. Germline V gene lookup returns CDR1 MGHRA and CDR2 YSYEKL. Deletions cut 4 bases from V and 11 bases from J, with 11 bases between. CDR3 nucleotides: TGCGCCAGCAGCCGCCAGGGTGATTACACCTTC. Translating it yields CASSRQGDYTF.

This clonotype was seen a few times. This sequence joins TRBV5-1 and TRBJ2-3; 15 nucleotides line up with TRBD2. The CDR3 length is 17 residues. The V and J ends lost 6 bases and 3 bases, in that order; junction bases with no gene match: 8. Looked up from germline, CDR1 is SGHRS and CDR2 is YFSETQ. CDR3 in amino acids: CASNSGTSGGTTDTQYF. The CDR3, as DNA: TGCGCCAGCAACTCGGGGACTAGCGGGGGGACAACAGATACGCAGTATTTT. The variable domain in full, completed from reference TRBV5-1 and TRBJ2-3, reads KAGVTQTPRYLIKTRGQQVTLSCSPISGHRSVSWYQQTPGQGLQFLFEYFSETQRNKGNFPGRFSGRQFSNSRSEMNVSTLELGDSALYLCASNSGTSGGTTDTQYFGPGTRLTVL.

The J gene is TRBJ2-7, the V gene TRBV5-1; D unresolved. CDR3 length: 14 amino acids. Between the trimmed V and J ends, which lost 0 bases and 4 bases, there was a span of 11 bases. The germline gives CDR1 SGHRS, CDR2 YFSETQ. The CDR3 loop reads CASSLASAAYEQYF. DNA for the CDR3: TGCGCCAGCAGCTTGGCTTCGGCCGCTTACGAGCAGTACTTC.